This T cell receptor (beta chain) stems from a study of vaccination effects on CD4 cells after COVID-19. Findings and caveats of the study: Marked clonal contraction was seen in infection- and vaccine-induced clones late after vaccination. Healthy vaccinees showed cross-reactivity with common cold coronaviruses in only 1 of 255 vaccine-induced clones. Limitations: small convalescent group and missing early post-infection timepoints.

Germline V gene data show CDR1 as SGHTA and CDR2 as FQGTGA. The CDR3 covers 14 residues. V was cut by 5 bases and J by 6 bases, with 16 bases left in between. About this clone: What it binds is not known.

The table came from immunoSEQ multiplex PCR; TCRdb's copy has only in-frame clones and leaves some out. The sample carries 20,000 to 25,000 clones, roughly 73% recorded once. The culture ran for around nine days, and then CD4+ T cells were isolated. Nucleocapsid antibodies stayed negative before and after vaccination, showing no earlier SARS-CoV-2 infection. This sample comprised CD4+ T cells from PBMCs cultured without peptide, obtained before COVID-19 vaccination. The rearrangement uses TRBV7-3 and TRBJ1-1; perhaps TRBD1 as D (5 bases). The clonotype was recovered from a human donor who received a COVID-19 vaccine. The CDR3, as DNA: TGTGCCAGCAGCCCGACGGGGGAGGTGGCTGAAGCTTTCTTT. It specifies CASSPTGEVAEAFF.